The 25 T cell receptor beta chains reported below all come from one sample, sequenced in a study of beta chain features in type 1 diabetes. Every bit of the isolated RNA underwent reverse transcription, so sequencing read expressed TCRB transcripts. Repertoires were generated with immunoSEQ multiplex PCR, while TCRdb's copy carries only in-frame clones and drops some. The data show some 360,000 clones, with 8.5% to 10% seen just once and roughly 0.6% held by the top ten. These receptors are not linked to any known antigen. Findings and caveats of the study: For Type 1 diabetes patients, all four CD4+ subsets carried TCRB CDR3s that were moderately but significantly shorter.

The sequenced sample was central memory CD4+ T cells from blood. These receptors came from a man aged 30 to 39 with type 1 diabetes.

There are many counts of this clone. The chain recombines TRBV7-9 with TRBJ2-1; D might be TRBD1 (5 bases). Germline V CDR1 and CDR2: SEHNR, FQNEAQ (reference sequence). This CDR3 comprises 14 residues. Between the trimmed V and J ends, which lost 1 base and 14 bases, there was a span of 18 bases. CDR3 coding DNA: TGTGCCAGCAGCTTAGAGGGGCTCGGAGCAGAGGAGTTCTTC. Translated: CASSLEGLGAEEFF.

This clone appeared many times. This chain joins TRBV9 and TRBJ2-2, with 8 bases fitting TRBD2. V dropped 0 bases and J dropped 6; count of bases not matched to a gene: 4. The germline gives CDR1 SGDLS, CDR2 YYNGEE. The length of the CDR3 is 15 residues. This CDR3 is CASSVAHGRAGELFF. In DNA, the CDR3 is TGTGCCAGCAGCGTAGCTCACGGGAGGGCCGGGGAGCTGTTTTTT.

Ten or more counts support this clone. J is TRBJ2-1 and V is TRBV10-3, with 10 bases identical to TRBD2. This CDR3 has 15 amino acids. Losses at the gene ends were 7 bases for V and 7 bases for J; bases not matched to a gene: 10. Germline CDR1 and CDR2: ENHRY and SYGVKD. The CDR3 bases are TGTGCCATCACGAGGCTAGCGGGAGACGGTAATGAGCAGTTCTTC. This translates into CAITRLAGDGNEQFF.

In its sample, this clone was seen a few times. The chain links TRBV6-1 to TRBJ2-7; D is ambiguous. Germline V lookup: CDR1 MNHNS, CDR2 SASEGT. V was cut by 5 bases and J by 4 bases, with 18 bases left in between. The CDR3 sequence is 15 residues long. For the CDR3, the DNA is TGTGCCAGCAGTACCTTCGGTGCCGGGCTATACGAGCAGTACTTC. The encoded protein is CASSTFGAGLYEQYF.

This clone showed up just a few times. The CDR3 region is CASSFGLAGDYNEQFF. The CDR3 region has the DNA TGTGCCAGCAGTTTCGGACTAGCGGGAGACTACAATGAGCAGTTCTTC. The chain uses TRBV6-4 and TRBJ2-1, with 13 nucleotides matching TRBD2. The CDR3 extends over 16 amino acids. Germline V gives CDR1 MRHNA, CDR2 SNTAGT. J lost 3 bases, V lost 5 bases, and 4 bases had no gene match.

This clone was counted ten times or more. The chain couples TRBV7-2 to TRBJ2-4; maybe TRBD1 (5 bases). The CDR3 is made up of 13 amino acids. Trimming shortened V by 2 bases and J by 8 bases, and 10 bases separated the two germline ends. CDR1 SGHTA and CDR2 FQGNSA come from the germline V gene. CDR3 DNA: TGTGCCAGCAGCTTATACAGGCGAGACATTCAGTACTTC. It encodes CASSLYRRDIQYF.

This sequence joins TRBV28 and TRBJ2-5, with TRBD2 identical over 8 bases. The DNA end is more similar to TRBJ2-7, so the J call may be wrong. The length of the CDR3 is 12 residues. Germline lookup yields CDR1 MDHEN and CDR2 SYDVKM. CDR3 nucleotides: TGTGCCAGCCGGGAGGGCTCCTACGAGCAGTACTTC. The encoded protein is CASREGSYEQYF.

The rearrangement joins TRBV7-3 to TRBJ1-1; no firm D call. Germline V gives CDR1 SGHTA, CDR2 FQGTGA. Trimming stripped 2 bases from V and 4 bases from J, with 14 bases between. The CDR3 runs to 15 residues. CDR3 nucleotide sequence: TGTGCCAGCAGCTTATCGCGTGGTGGCGGCACTGAAGCTTTCTTT. Translating gives CASSLSRGGGTEAFF.

This clone was counted a single time. This sequence joins TRBV11-3 and TRBJ2-1, with 11 nucleotides matching TRBD2. Trimming took 2 bases from V and 5 from J; bases not matched to a gene: 2. This CDR3 is 15 amino acids long. CDR1 is SGHNT, CDR2 YENEEA, per germline. CDR3 sequence: CASSLIAGGNNEQFF. The CDR3 bases are TGTGCCAGCAGCTTAATAGCGGGAGGGAACAATGAGCAGTTCTTC.

The rearrangement uses TRBV6-5 and TRBJ1-2; unclear D gene. The CDR3 runs 15 residues. Trimming shortened V by 0 bases and J by 2 bases, and 10 bases separated the two germline ends. Per the germline V gene, CDR1 is MNHEY and CDR2 is SVGAGI. For the CDR3, the DNA is TGTGCCAGCAGTTACTCCGGATTCACCAACTATGGCTACACCTTC. Translation: CASSYSGFTNYGYTF.

Ten or more counts support this clone. This rearrangement joins TRBV7-9 to TRBJ2-3, with D perhaps being TRBD1 or TRBD2 (5 bases each). CDR1 SEHNR and CDR2 FQNEAQ come from the germline V gene (reference sequence). V was cut by 2 bases and J by 10 bases, with 22 bases left in between. The CDR3 sequence is 16 residues long. In DNA, the CDR3 is TGTGCCAGCAGCTTATTCGACAGAAGCCTAGGGAGATCGCAGTATTTT. This encodes CASSLFDRSLGRSQYF.

This rearrangement joins TRBV6-5 to TRBJ2-3, with 7 nucleotides matching TRBD2. Germline V gives CDR1 MNHEY, CDR2 SVGAGI. CDR3 length: 14 amino acids. V shed 2 bases and J 4 bases; nucleotides not matched to a gene: 3. The DNA of the CDR3 is TGTGCCAGCAGTTACAATGCGGGAGCAGATACGCAGTATTTT. Protein sequence: CASSYNAGADTQYF.

This clone was counted a few times. The CDR3 nucleotides are TGCGCCAGCAGCCCAGGGACTAGGAACAATGAGCAGTTCTTC. Translating it yields CASSPGTRNNEQFF. This chain uses TRBV5-1 with TRBJ2-1, with 8 bases that match TRBD2. This CDR3 comprises 14 residues. The germline CDR1 and CDR2 sequences are SGHRS and YFSETQ. V shed 4 bases, J shed 5 bases, and the junction held 5 bases outside the gene matches. Variable domain in full (rest from reference TRBV5-1 and TRBJ2-1): KAGVTQTPRYLIKTRGQQVTLSCSPISGHRSVSWYQQTPGQGLQFLFEYFSETQRNKGNFPGRFSGRQFSNSRSEMNVSTLELGDSALYLCASSPGTRNNEQFFGPGTRLTVL.

This clone was detected once. Other DNA sequences in this specimen translate into the identical CDR3. The rearrangement links TRBV18 to TRBJ2-1; D is perhaps TRBD1 or TRBD2 (5 bases each). The CDR3 has 12 residues. Germline V gene data show CDR1 as KGHSH and CDR2 as LQKENI. V was trimmed by 3 bases and J by 9 bases, leaving 9 bases between them. The CDR3 nucleotides read TGTGCCAGCTCACCCGATGGGGGTGAGCAGTTCTTC. Protein: CASSPDGGEQFF.

This clone showed up just a few times. This rearrangement joins TRBV21-1 to TRBJ1-5; no DNA check was done on the table's D call, TRBD1. TRBV21-1 is annotated as a pseudogene. CDR3 length: 17 amino acids. The CDR3 sequence: CASILQPRTGVNQPQHF. Written as DNA, the CDR3 is TGTGCCAGCATTTTGCAGCCCCGGACAGGCGTTAATCAGCCCCAGCATTTT.

This clone was seen at least ten times. This chain links TRBV2 with TRBJ1-5, with TRBD1 matching 8 bases. The CDR3 spans 13 residues. The germline CDR1 and CDR2 sequences are SNHLY and FYNNEI. V gave up 9 bases and J gave up 8 bases; unmatched junction bases: 9. The CDR3: CASTGQGPEPQHF. DNA of the CDR3: TGTGCCAGTACCGGACAGGGCCCGGAGCCCCAGCATTTT. Looking up the rest from reference TRBV2 and TRBJ1-5 gives the full variable domain: EPEVTQTPSHQVTQMGQEVILRCVPISNHLYFYWYRQILGQKVEFLVSFYNNEISEKSEIFDDQFSVERPDGSNFTLKIRSTKLEDSAMYFCASTGQGPEPQHFGDGTRLSIL.

This chain connects TRBV11-3 to TRBJ2-2; D might be TRBD2 (6 bases). This CDR3 region has 13 residues. The V gene lost 4 bases and the J gene lost 5 bases, with 8 bases spanning the gap. Germline V lookup: CDR1 SGHNT, CDR2 YENEEA. The CDR3 DNA sequence: TGTGCCAGCAGCTCGGGGGATACCGGGGAGCTGTTTTTT. As protein: CASSSGDTGELFF.

This clone came up a few times. Just one base apart from a much larger clone, this may be a read error. The V gene is TRBV7-9, the J gene TRBJ2-7; perhaps D is TRBD1 or TRBD2 (5 bases each). Between the trimmed V and J ends, which lost 5 bases and 5 bases, there was a span of 19 bases. There are 15 residues in the CDR3. Germline V gene data show CDR1 as SEHNR and CDR2 as FQNEAQ (reference sequence). The CDR3 loop reads CASSPKTATTHEQYF. CDR3 nucleotide sequence: TGTGCCAGCAGCCCCAAGACAGCGACTACCCACGAGCAGTACTTC.

The sample holds a few counts of this clone. V gene TRBV28 combines with J gene TRBJ2-7; no clear D gene. Germline V gene lookup returns CDR1 MDHEN and CDR2 SYDVKM. This CDR3 contains 12 residues. The V end was cut by 6 bases, the J end by 8 bases, with 14 bases between. The CDR3 bases are TGTGCCAGCAGCCTGTCCACAGCTCAGCAGTACTTC. Translation: CASSLSTAQQYF.

For the CDR3, the DNA is TGTGCCAGCAGCCGGGGGGCGGGTACAGATACGCAGTATTTT. Its translation: CASSRGAGTDTQYF. The rearrangement links TRBV6-1 to TRBJ2-3; D perhaps matches TRBD2 (7 bases). V gave up 6 bases and J gave up 3 bases, with 13 bases separating them. In germline, CDR1 is MNHNS, CDR2 SASEGT. The CDR3 is made up of 14 amino acids.

A word on this clone: The same CDR3 can be traced to other DNA sequences in this sample. This chain uses TRBV30 with TRBJ2-7, with TRBD1 matching over 11 bases. The V segment lost 1 base and the J segment 7 bases; nucleotides outside the gene matches: 6. The V gene's germline CDR1 is GTSNPN and CDR2 SVGIG (reference sequence). CDR3 length: 14 amino acids. The CDR3, as DNA: TGTGCCTGGAGTGCAGGACAGGGGGCGAGAGAGCAGTACTTC. Translation: CAWSAGQGAREQYF.

This clone has only a few counts. The chain carries TRBV18 and TRBJ2-5, with TRBD2 identical over 12 bases. The CDR3 runs to 15 residues. V trimming: 6 bases; J trimming: 1 base; junction bases outside the gene matches: 3. Germline lookup yields CDR1 KGHSH and CDR2 LQKENI. The CDR3 nucleotides read TGTGCCAGCTCGGGACTAGCGGGTACCCAAGAGACCCAGTACTTC. Encoded protein: CASSGLAGTQETQYF.

This clone was counted only a few times. The sample has other DNA sequences that encode this CDR3 too. V and J are TRBV2 and TRBJ1-1; D gene ambiguous. The CDR3 covers 14 residues. The V end lost 5 bases, the J end lost 1 base, and 11 bases lay between the germline ends. Germline CDR1 is SNHLY and CDR2 is FYNNEI. The CDR3 DNA reads as TGTGCCAGCAGTAAGGACGGTGGGAACACTGAAGCTTTCTTT. Protein product: CASSKDGGNTEAFF. Filled out from reference TRBV2 and TRBJ1-1, the complete variable domain reads EPEVTQTPSHQVTQMGQEVILRCVPISNHLYFYWYRQILGQKVEFLVSFYNNEISEKSEIFDDQFSVERPDGSNFTLKIRSTKLEDSAMYFCASSKDGGNTEAFFGQGTRLTVV.

This clone has a handful of counts. The V gene is TRBV11-2, the J gene TRBJ2-5, with 7 bases that match TRBD2. Germline CDR1 reads SGHAT; CDR2 reads FQNNGV. V was clipped by 4 bases and J by 3 bases; unmatched bases: 14. CDR3 length equals 17 residues. The CDR3 DNA sequence: TGTGCCAGCAGCTCTGCCCCCGAGCGGGGCCCAAAAGAGACCCAGTACTTC. Translation: CASSSAPERGPKETQYF.

Only a few counts were recorded for this clone. The chain uses TRBV6-5 and TRBJ2-7; 7 bases are a match to TRBD1. Germline CDR1 is MNHEY and CDR2 is SVGAGI. J lost 3 bases, V lost 4 bases, and 6 bases had no gene match. The CDR3 is made up of 14 amino acids. The CDR3 reads CASSSADRDYEQYF. CDR3 sequence (DNA): TGTGCCAGCAGTTCCGCCGACAGGGACTACGAGCAGTACTTC.